These 8 T cell receptor beta chains were sequenced from one sample in a study of OX40 agonist ivuxolimab in advanced cancers. The assay was immunoSEQ multiplex PCR, and TCRdb's table has in-frame clones only and misses some. The table has just under 65,000 clones, 80% to 90% seen once; the top ten hold 1.2%. This sample comprised CD4+ or CD8+ T cells sorted from blood, obtained in a trial of the OX40 agonist ivuxolimab. These receptors all stem from an adult with an advanced solid tumor such as melanoma, head and neck, liver or kidney cancer.

This clone was seen only once. The chain couples TRBV6-6 to TRBJ2-3; 10 bases agree with TRBD1. After removal of 5 bases from V and 0 bases from J, the junction contained 5 bases not matched to a gene. The germline V gene has CDR1 MNHNY and CDR2 SVGAGI (reference sequence). This CDR3 comprises 16 residues. Written as DNA, the CDR3 is TGTGCCAGCAGTCCCCGGGACAGGGGAAGCACAGATACGCAGTATTTT. Its protein is CASSPRDRGSTDTQYF.

This clone was picked up one time. The chain is built from TRBV27 and TRBJ2-1, with 7 positions matching TRBD2. CDR1 is MNHEY, CDR2 SMNVEV, per germline (reference sequence). This CDR3 is built from 16 residues. The V segment lost 6 bases and the J segment 5 bases; nucleotides outside the gene matches: 13. The chain's CDR3 is CASRRWGGNENNEQFF. CDR3 bases: TGTGCCAGCAGACGTTGGGGGGGGAATGAAAACAATGAGCAGTTCTTC.

V is TRBV19 and J is TRBJ2-3; D gene ambiguous. The CDR3 contains 15 residues. Germline CDR1 reads LNHDA; CDR2 reads SQIVND (reference sequence). Trimming pared 6 bases from V and 0 bases from J, leaving 13 bases between. The CDR3 DNA reads as TGTGCCAGTAGCCCAGTAGACACTAGCACAGATACGCAGTATTTT. Protein product: CASSPVDTSTDTQYF.

The chain uses TRBV4-1 and TRBJ1-4, with D maybe TRBD1 (6 bases). Germline V CDR1 and CDR2: MGHRA, YSYEKL. The ends were cut back, 0 bases at V and 4 bases at J, with 9 bases in the middle. The CDR3 length is 15 residues. DNA of the CDR3: TGCGCCAGCAGCCAAGATCGACAGGTTAATGAAAAACTGTTTTTT. It codes for CASSQDRQVNEKLFF.

This clone has only one observation. This chain uses TRBV7-9 with TRBJ2-5, with D possibly being TRBD1 (8 bases). V lost 5 bases and J lost 5, with 15 bases in between. The germline CDR1 and CDR2 sequences are SEHNR and FQNEAQ (reference sequence). This CDR3 has 14 residues. In nucleotides, the CDR3 is TGTGCCAGCAGCCCCGGACAGGGAGGGGAGACCCAGTACTTC. Translating it yields CASSPGQGGETQYF.

The chain employs TRBV6-4 and TRBJ1-6; no definite D call. The CDR3 covers 14 residues. The germline gives CDR1 MRHNA, CDR2 SNTAGT. The V and J ends lost 1 base and 10 bases respectively, with 11 bases between them. The CDR3 bases are TGTGCCAGCAGTGACTTCGGAGATCAATCACCCCTCCACTTT. Translation: CASSDFGDQSPLHF.

The gene calls are TRBV30 and TRBJ1-2; D possibly corresponds to TRBD1 (5 bases). Germline CDR1 reads GTSNPN; CDR2 reads SVGIG (reference sequence). Deletions cut 0 bases from V and 0 bases from J, with 11 bases between. The CDR3 runs to 15 residues. CDR3 region: CAWSVYRSTNYGYTF. CDR3 nucleotides: TGTGCCTGGAGTGTATACAGGTCCACTAACTATGGCTACACCTTC.

CDR3 loop: CASSIDRENTEAFF. CDR3 DNA: TGTGCCAGCAGTATAGACAGGGAGAACACTGAAGCTTTCTTT. V gene TRBV27 combines with J gene TRBJ1-1; TRBD1 agrees at 7 bases. This CDR3 has 14 residues. Losses at the gene ends were 5 bases for V and 1 base for J; bases not matched to a gene: 4. The germline gives CDR1 MNHEY, CDR2 SMNVEV (reference sequence).